The 30 T cell receptor beta chains listed next were all sequenced from one sample in a study of cytomegalovirus exposure and HLA in healthy donors. With 60 Vbeta and 13 Jbeta primers, the PCR was carried out. The method was immunoSEQ multiplex PCR; TCRdb's version includes in-frame clones alone and lacks a portion of them. Of roughly 130,000 clones in the sample, around 72% were seen once. The source material was PBMCs. These receptor sequences come from a human donor in good health.

V is TRBV14 and J is TRBJ2-5; 9 bases match TRBD1. This CDR3 region has 16 residues. Germline lookup yields CDR1 SGHDN and CDR2 FVKESK. Germline trimming cut 1 base from V and 4 bases from J; bases unmatched to any gene: 7. The CDR3 nucleotides read TGTGCCAGCAGCCAAGTGGACAGGGGTTCGAGAGAGACCCAGTACTTC. Its protein is CASSQVDRGSRETQYF.

The V call is TRBV19, the J call TRBJ2-7, with D tentatively TRBD1 (5 bases). The CDR3 totals 13 residues. With 5 bases removed from V and 5 bases from J, the gap between germline ends came to 13 bases. Per germline, CDR1 LNHDA and CDR2 SQIVND (reference sequence). The CDR3 sequence: CASSWTKGDEQYF. Written as DNA, the CDR3 is TGTGCCAGTAGTTGGACAAAAGGCGACGAGCAGTACTTC. The complete variable domain, with remaining parts taken from reference TRBV19 and TRBJ2-7, reads DGGITQSPKYLFRKEGQNVTLSCEQNLNHDAMYWYRQDPGQGLRLIYYSQIVNDFQKGDIAEGYSVSREKKESFPLTVTSAQKNPTAFYLCASSWTKGDEQYFGPGTRLTVT.

The chain uses TRBV11-3 and TRBJ2-3, with 7 bases fitting TRBD2. Germline trimming cut 7 bases from V and 2 bases from J; bases unmatched to any gene: 3. Germline values: CDR1 SGHNT, CDR2 YENEEA. This CDR3 is built from 13 residues. The CDR3 coding sequence is TGTGCCAGCAAAGCGGGGAACACAGATACGCAGTATTTT. It yields the protein CASKAGNTDTQYF.

The chain employs TRBV5-4 and TRBJ2-5; 13 bases fit TRBD2. CDR1 and CDR2 from the germline V gene are SGHNT and YYREEE (reference sequence). V shed 4 bases, J shed 5 bases, and the junction held 5 bases outside the gene matches. CDR3 size: 15 residues. DNA for the CDR3: TGTGCCAGCAGCCCACTAGCGGGGGGGTCGGAGACCCAGTACTTC. Residues: CASSPLAGGSETQYF.

CDR3 in amino acids: CSVEDRSGAGEKLFF. The CDR3 DNA reads TGCAGCGTTGAAGATCGTTCAGGGGCAGGGGAAAAACTGTTTTTT. J is TRBJ1-4 and V is TRBV29-1; D possibly corresponds to TRBD1 (6 bases). In germline, CDR1 is SQVTM, CDR2 ANQGSEA. This CDR3 is built from 15 residues. Trimming cost V 0 bases and J 8 bases, with 16 bases left between them.

This sequence joins TRBV7-3 and TRBJ2-3; D is possibly TRBD1 (6 bases). V dropped 8 bases and J dropped 7 bases, with 16 bases sitting between them. CDR3 length: 13 residues. Germline V CDR1 and CDR2: SGHTA, FQGTGA. The CDR3 DNA reads TGTGCCAGCGTTATGACAGGCACTCATACGCAGTATTTT. Its translation is CASVMTGTHTQYF.

The V and J genes are TRBV6-6 and TRBJ1-3; unclear D gene. V lost 2 bases to trimming and J lost 6 bases, with 11 bases between them. This CDR3 contains 14 residues. From germline, CDR1 is MNHNY and CDR2 SVGAGI (reference sequence). Here the CDR3 reads CASSYRERVNTIYF. The CDR3, as DNA: TGTGCCAGCAGTTACAGGGAGCGCGTAAACACCATATATTTT.

The chain recombines TRBV6-1 with TRBJ1-1, with D tentatively TRBD1 (6 bases). CDR1 and CDR2 (germline): MNHNS, SASEGT. This CDR3 region has 15 residues. Trimming removed 4 bases at V and 11 bases at J, with 23 bases between. CDR3 DNA: TGTGCCAGCAGTGTCGCGACAGGCGATACTAGGAGGGCTTTCTTT. Residues: CASSVATGDTRRAFF.

CDR3 sequence: CASSWASATF. As DNA, the CDR3 is TGTGCCAGCAGTTGGGCCAGTGCGACCTTC. The chain employs TRBV2 and TRBJ1-2; D remains ambiguous. Germline loops: CDR1 SNHLY, CDR2 FYNNEI. V lost 5 bases, J lost 14 bases, and 12 bases lay in between. The CDR3 is made up of 10 amino acids.

About this clone: A read error may produce the germline difference seen at one junction end. The chain employs TRBV7-9 and TRBJ2-1, with 10 positions matching TRBD1. Germline lookup yields CDR1 SEHNR and CDR2 FQNEAQ (reference sequence). This CDR3 has 16 residues. CDR3 sequence reads: CSSSHRDRGTYNEQFF. The CDR3 DNA reads TGTTCCAGCAGCCACAGGGACAGGGGCACCTACAATGAGCAGTTCTTC.

The rearrangement links TRBV7-5 to TRBJ1-2; the table's D call, TRBD1, was not checked against the DNA. TRBV7-5 is a documented pseudogene. The CDR3 contains 15 residues. The CDR3 sequence is CARSHYRGHGYGYTF. The CDR3 nucleotides read TGTGCCAGAAGCCACTACAGGGGGCACGGCTATGGCTACACCTTC.

This clone appeared a few times. A read error may account for a junction end that differs from germline. The gene calls are TRBV2 and TRBJ2-3; 9 nucleotides align to TRBD2. The CDR3 extends over 17 amino acids. Per germline, CDR1 SNHLY and CDR2 FYNNEI. The CDR3 sequence is CASREGSGGPYRYTQYF. For the CDR3, the DNA is TGTGCCAGCAGGGAAGGGAGCGGGGGGCCCTACCGGTATACGCAGTATTTT. The full variable domain, with the rest looked up from reference TRBV2 and TRBJ2-3, is EPEVTQTPSHQVTQMGQEVILRCVPISNHLYFYWYRQILGQKVEFLVSFYNNEISEKSEIFDDQFSVERPDGSNFTLKIRSTKLEDSAMYFCASREGSGGPYRYTQYFGPGTRLTVL.

This clone is termed medium-sized. J is TRBJ1-1 and V is TRBV30, with 7 bases lining up with TRBD1. Germline lookup yields CDR1 GTSNPN and CDR2 SVGIG (reference sequence). Trimming at V came to 3 bases and at J to 6 bases, leaving 7 bases not matched to a gene. This CDR3 is built from 13 residues. CDR3 nucleotide sequence: TGTGCCTGGAGCCCGGACAGGAGGGCTGAAGCTTTCTTT. Its protein product is CAWSPDRRAEAFF. Complete variable domain (other parts from reference TRBV30 and TRBJ1-1): SQTIHQWPATLVQPVGSPLSLECTVEGTSNPNLYWYRQAAGRGLQLLFYSVGIGQISSEVPQNLSASRPQDRQFILSSKKLLLSDSGFYLCAWSPDRRAEAFFGQGTRLTVV.

This clone showed up just a few times. This sequence joins TRBV2 and TRBJ2-2, with a possible D match to TRBD2 (5 bases). This CDR3 region has 15 residues. CDR1 SNHLY and CDR2 FYNNEI come from the germline V gene. The V end was cut by 3 bases, the J end by 5 bases, with 13 bases between. The CDR3 loop is CASSEMGVGTGELFF. The CDR3 DNA is TGTGCCAGCAGTGAGATGGGAGTTGGGACCGGGGAGCTGTTTTTT.

The chain combines TRBV25-1 with TRBJ1-6, with D unresolved. V was clipped by 2 bases and J by 6 bases, with 8 bases between them. Germline V lookup: CDR1 MGHDK, CDR2 SYGVNS. The CDR3 is 14 amino acids. The CDR3 loop is CASSESWANSPLHF. The CDR3 region has the DNA TGTGCCAGCAGTGAAAGCTGGGCTAATTCACCCCTCCACTTT.

There are a few counts of this clone. The chain uses TRBV5-4 and TRBJ2-7; D not certain. Germline loops: CDR1 SGHNT, CDR2 YYREEE (reference sequence). This CDR3 comprises 15 residues. V dropped 4 bases and J dropped 4 bases, with 18 bases sitting between them. CDR3 residues: CASSPPTARRYEQYF. The CDR3 nucleotides read TGTGCCAGCAGCCCGCCGACTGCCCGACGTTACGAGCAGTACTTC. The entire variable domain, with the rest obtained from reference TRBV5-4 and TRBJ2-7, is as follows: ETGVTQSPTHLIKTRGQQVTLRCSSQSGHNTVSWYQQALGQGPQFIFQYYREEENGRGNFPPRFSGLQFPNYSSELNVNALELDDSALYLCASSPPTARRYEQYFGPGTRLTVT.

The genes are TRBV11-1 and TRBJ2-2, with D possibly being TRBD1 (6 bases). Germline V gives CDR1 SGHAT, CDR2 FQDESV (reference sequence). The CDR3 totals 15 residues. The V gene lost 5 bases and the J gene lost 5 bases, with 15 bases spanning the gap. The CDR3 sequence: CASSTRPQGTGELFF. CDR3 nucleotide sequence: TGTGCCAGCAGCACCCGCCCACAGGGAACCGGGGAGCTGTTTTTT.

The chain uses TRBV11-3 and TRBJ2-1, with D perhaps TRBD1 (5 bases). The CDR3 runs to 14 residues. Germline V gene data show CDR1 as SGHNT and CDR2 as YENEEA. Between the trimmed V and J ends, which lost 2 bases and 6 bases, there was a span of 11 bases. CDR3 bases: TGTGCCAGCAGCTTATCCCCAAGGGGCAATGAGCAGTTCTTC. It translates to CASSLSPRGNEQFF.

The genes are TRBV6-5 and TRBJ2-3, with 15 bases that match TRBD2. The CDR3 is 16 amino acids. From germline, CDR1 is MNHEY and CDR2 SVGAGI. J lost 4 bases, V lost 4 bases, and 3 bases had no gene match. The CDR3 DNA sequence: TGTGCCAGCAGTTGGACTAGCGGGGGGGCCCCAGATACGCAGTATTTT. As protein: CASSWTSGGAPDTQYF.

This rearrangement joins TRBV11-2 to TRBJ1-1; D not certain. This CDR3 is 12 amino acids long. CDR1 is SGHAT and CDR2 is FQNNGV in the germline V gene. Trimming shortened V by 5 bases and J by 5 bases, and 9 bases separated the two germline ends. The CDR3 region is CASSRGRTEAFF. DNA of the CDR3: TGTGCCAGCAGCCGTGGTCGGACTGAAGCTTTCTTT.

This clone was recorded only once. The rearrangement uses TRBV27 and TRBJ2-7, with 9 positions matching TRBD2. The CDR3 totals 15 residues. The trim removed 4 bases at V and 2 bases at J, leaving 6 bases unmatched. Germline V gene sequence: CDR1 MNHEY, CDR2 SMNVEV (reference sequence). Here the CDR3 reads CASSYLSGGAYEQYF. DNA of the CDR3: TGTGCCAGCAGTTACCTTAGCGGGGGAGCCTACGAGCAGTACTTC.

The chain joins TRBV19 to TRBJ2-7, with a weak D call TRBD2 (5 bases). Trimming took off 2 bases at V and 3 bases at J, with 5 bases between the two ends. The germline CDR1 and CDR2 sequences are LNHDA and SQIVND (reference sequence). This CDR3 region has 12 residues. DNA of the CDR3: TGTGCCAGTAGTATAAGCGGCTACGAGCAGTACTTC. This translates into CASSISGYEQYF.

The chain uses TRBV9 and TRBJ2-7; 7 bases fit TRBD1. The trim removed 3 bases at V and 2 bases at J, leaving 5 bases unmatched. The CDR3 runs to 14 residues. The germline CDR1 and CDR2 sequences are SGDLS and YYNGEE. The CDR3 loop reads CASSAGTEPYEQYF. The DNA for the CDR3 is TGTGCCAGCAGCGCCGGGACAGAACCCTACGAGCAGTACTTC.

The chain has TRBV21-1 and TRBJ1-2; the listed D gene, TRBD1, was not tested against the DNA. TRBV21-1 is described as a pseudogene. This CDR3 is 17 amino acids long. CDR3 coding DNA: TGTGCCAGCAGCAAACGACCACAGGGAGCCCCTAACTATGGCTACACCTTC. It translates to CASSKRPQGAPNYGYTF.

This sequence joins TRBV7-2 and TRBJ2-3; D possibly corresponds to TRBD2 (5 bases). This CDR3 has 12 residues. Trimming removed 4 bases at V and 8 bases at J, with 10 bases between. CDR1 is SGHTA and CDR2 is FQGNSA in the germline V gene. The CDR3 nucleotides read TGTGCCAGCAGCTGGGGAGTGAGTACGCAGTATTTT. It is translated as CASSWGVSTQYF.

This rearrangement joins TRBV21-1 to TRBJ2-1; TRBD2 was called by the table and not checked on the DNA. TRBV21-1 is a listed pseudogene. The CDR3 is 20 amino acids. CDR3 sequence (DNA): TGTGCCAGCAGCAACAACCATACCATACTAGCGGGGTGCTCCTACAATGAGCAGTTCTTC. This translates into CASSNNHTILAGCSYNEQFF.

This sequence joins TRBV7-2 and TRBJ2-2; 8 bases line up with TRBD2. CDR1 is SGHTA, CDR2 FQGNSA, per germline. CDR3 length equals 16 residues. V trimming: 4 bases; J trimming: 4 bases; junction bases outside the gene matches: 8. The CDR3 here is CASSSGGLRSTGELFF. CDR3 nucleotide sequence: TGTGCCAGCAGCTCGGGAGGGCTTAGGTCCACCGGGGAGCTGTTTTTT.

This clone was found a few times. CDR3 region: CASSLVRGSISYEQYF. DNA for the CDR3: TGTGCCAGCAGCCTGGTTAGAGGCTCAATCTCCTACGAGCAGTACTTC. V is TRBV5-4 and J is TRBJ2-7, with D unclear. V was cut by 4 bases and J by 0 bases, with 17 bases left in between. The CDR3 loop spans 16 amino acids. CDR1 is SGHNT, CDR2 YYREEE, per germline (reference sequence).

The V gene is TRBV19, the J gene TRBJ2-3; D may be TRBD1 (6 bases). There are 14 residues in the CDR3. Trimming removed 6 bases at V and 1 base at J, with 11 bases between. Germline CDR1 reads LNHDA; CDR2 reads SQIVND (reference sequence). CDR3 protein: CASRNRAGTDTQYF. CDR3 in DNA: TGTGCCAGTAGAAACAGGGCTGGCACAGATACGCAGTATTTT.

This rearrangement joins TRBV4-1 to TRBJ2-7; 7 bases agree with TRBD2. Trimming at V came to 4 bases and at J to 3 bases, leaving 6 bases not matched to a gene. This CDR3 has 14 residues. Per germline, CDR1 MGHRA and CDR2 YSYEKL. CDR3 residues: CASSPREGNYEQYF. The CDR3, as DNA: TGCGCCAGCAGCCCGAGGGAGGGGAACTACGAGCAGTACTTC.